The clone carrying this TCR beta chain was picked up many times. Using RNA transcripts as the source, TCR beta CDR3 regions were amplified. First-round RT-PCR with HTBI primers amplified the TCR CDR3 region. A single record per CDR3 protein comes from TCRdb applying MiXCR to the multiplex PCR reads. The sample shows roughly 570,000 distinct CDR3 sequences, 15% to 19% of them seen only once. This entry is derived from a study of T cells in Graves' hyperthyroidism and ophthalmopathy. The sequenced material came from blood. This TCR derives from a woman under 40 with Graves' hyperthyroidism.

The CDR3 region has the DNA TGTGCCAGCAGCTCGACAGGGGGAGGGTACCAAGAGACCCAGTACTTC. This translates into CASSSTGGGYQETQYF. The chain carries TRBV7-9 and TRBJ2-5; the match to TRBD1 covers 9 bases. The V and J ends lost 4 bases and 0 bases, in that order; junction bases with no gene match: 6. The germline CDR1 and CDR2 sequences are SEHNR and FQNEAQ (reference sequence). This CDR3 region has 16 residues.